The TCR beta chain described here comes from a study of Ad26.COV2.S vaccination and SARS-CoV-2 variants. Study-level background: Doses of Ad26.COV2.S were injected into muscle once or twice, 56 days apart.

Whole-study findings and limits: It was found that vaccine and placebo recipients had similar non-spike TCR breadth.

Comments on this clone: Antigen specificity is unknown.

Treatment here: around 19 received Ad26.COV2.S at low or high dose, single or two shots; 5 received placebo; per-sample allocation not given. It was on day 63 after the first vaccine or placebo injection that samples were taken. Here immunoSEQ multiplex PCR was the method, and the copy in TCRdb shows in-frame clones only, minus some. The repertoire holds 400,000 to 500,000 clones, with 80% to 90% as singletons. Sample: peripheral blood, taken in a trial of Ad26.COV2.S vaccine versus placebo. The receptor comes from a person between 18 and 60 years old who received the Ad26.COV2.S COVID-19 vaccine or a placebo.

DNA of the CDR3: TGTGCCAGCAGCAATAAAGACAGGGGGCTATACACCATATATTTT. Encoded protein: CASSNKDRGLYTIYF. The rearrangement links TRBV21-1 to TRBJ1-3; no DNA check was done on the table's D call, TRBD1. TRBV21-1 represents a pseudogene. This CDR3 spans 15 amino acids.